The 26 T cell receptor beta chains listed next were all sequenced from one sample in a study of response to subunit inactivated influenza vaccine. TCRdb redid the calling of the RT-PCR reads with MiXCR, one entry per CDR3 protein. The table records hundreds of thousands of distinct CDR3 sequences, about 18% of them present only once. This material consisted of PBMCs from blood, taken about 5 days after vaccination. These receptors were collected from a man aged 50 to 59 who received an inactivated influenza vaccine.

This clonotype was seen more than once but under ten times. The J gene is TRBJ1-4, the V gene TRBV28; no clear D. The CDR3 runs 14 residues. The germline V and J ends were trimmed by 5 bases and 10 bases, with 17 bases remaining between them. The germline V gene has CDR1 MDHEN and CDR2 SYDVKM. Here the CDR3 DNA reads TGTGCCAGCAGTACATCAGACGCTGTAAGAAAACTGTTTTTT. Translating gives CASSTSDAVRKLFF. Together with reference TRBV28 and TRBJ1-4, the CDR3 gives the full variable domain: DVKVTQSSRYLVKRTGEKVFLECVQDMDHENMFWYRQDPGLGLRLIYFSYDVKMKEKGDIPEGYSVSREKKERFSLILESASTNQTSMYLCASSTSDAVRKLFFGSGTQLSVL.

The J gene is TRBJ2-1, the V gene TRBV28; either TRBD1 or TRBD2 may supply D (5 bases each). The V gene lost 5 bases and the J gene lost 7 bases, with 12 bases spanning the gap. This CDR3 comprises 13 residues. Per the germline V gene, CDR1 is MDHEN and CDR2 is SYDVKM. CDR3 sequence: CASSQLGENEQFF. CDR3 coding DNA: TGTGCCAGCAGTCAGCTGGGGGAGAATGAGCAGTTCTTC.

This clonotype was picked up many times. The J gene is TRBJ2-1, the V gene TRBV20-1; D may correspond to TRBD1 or TRBD2 (5 bases each). Germline CDR1 and CDR2: DFQATT and SNEGSKA (reference sequence). Trimming removed 3 bases at V and 7 bases at J, with 16 bases between. CDR3 size: 14 residues. CDR3 sequence (DNA): TGCAGTGCTAGTATGGGGGAGTTAGGGAATGAGCAGTTCTTC. Translated: CSASMGELGNEQFF.

This clonotype came up many times. This rearrangement joins TRBV5-1 to TRBJ2-2; TRBD1 matches at 10 bases. V lost 1 base, J lost 4 bases, and 13 bases stayed unmatched. In germline, CDR1 is SGHRS, CDR2 YFSETQ. The CDR3 is 19 residues long. The DNA of the CDR3 is TGCGCCAGCAGCTTGCAGCCGTACGACAGGGGGCGAGGCACCGGGGAGCTGTTTTTT. This encodes CASSLQPYDRGRGTGELFF.

The table lists this clonotype with many counts. The V and J genes are TRBV29-1 and TRBJ2-3, with D possibly being TRBD1 or TRBD2 (5 bases each). From germline, CDR1 is SQVTM and CDR2 ANQGSEA. V was trimmed by 6 bases and J by 1 base, leaving 17 bases between them. The CDR3 contains 15 residues. This CDR3 is CSVYHTGGGTDTQYF. In DNA, the CDR3 is TGCAGCGTCTACCATACAGGAGGTGGCACAGATACGCAGTATTTT.

Only a few counts were recorded for this clonotype. The chain uses TRBV4-1 and TRBJ2-3; D gene uncertain. CDR3 size: 14 residues. Germline CDR1 reads MGHRA; CDR2 reads YSYEKL. V was clipped by 1 base and J by 2 bases, with 7 bases between them. The CDR3, as DNA: TGCGCCAGCAGCCAAGGACAAGTCACAGATACGCAGTATTTT. It specifies CASSQGQVTDTQYF.

The chain has TRBV6-1 and TRBJ1-2; D is unclear. Germline CDR1 MNHNS, CDR2 SASEGT. V was pared by 2 bases and J by 6 bases, with 7 bases between. This CDR3 region has 12 residues. The CDR3 here is CASSETGNGYTF. CDR3 bases: TGTGCCAGCAGTGAAACGGGAAATGGCTACACCTTC.

This clonotype has just a few counts. DNA of the CDR3: TGTGCCAGCACCTCGTTCGATACGCAGTATTTT. Encoded protein: CASTSFDTQYF. The chain carries TRBV7-2 and TRBJ2-3, with D uncertain. V was clipped by 7 bases and J by 6 bases, with 8 bases between them. The CDR3 contains 11 residues. Germline-derived CDR1 and CDR2 are SGHTA and FQGNSA.

The CDR3 here is CASSLWRGGQYF. The CDR3 region has the DNA TGTGCCAGCAGCTTGTGGCGGGGGGGGCAGTACTTC. The rearrangement links TRBV7-2 to TRBJ2-7, with 9 bases aligning to TRBD2. Germline CDR1 is SGHTA and CDR2 is FQGNSA. The CDR3 consists of 12 residues. Trimming removed 3 bases from V and 9 bases from J; junction bases left unmatched: 3.

This clonotype has ten or more counts. The CDR3 is CASSQTAGAGRTPQHF. The CDR3 nucleotides are TGTGCCAGCAGTCAAACCGCCGGGGCCGGCCGGACGCCCCAGCATTTT. This chain connects TRBV12-3 or TRBV12-4 to TRBJ1-5; D perhaps matches TRBD1 (5 bases). This CDR3 contains 16 residues. V shed 5 bases and J shed 9 bases, with 23 bases lying between them.

The rearrangement joins TRBV12-3 or TRBV12-4 to TRBJ2-3, with 9 positions matching TRBD1. The CDR3 runs to 14 residues. V shed 6 bases and J 4 bases; nucleotides not matched to a gene: 5. The CDR3 loop reads CASSDRGRADTQYF. CDR3 sequence (DNA): TGTGCCAGCAGCGACAGGGGGAGAGCAGATACGCAGTATTTT.

This clonotype came up a few times. This chain joins TRBV5-1 and TRBJ2-3, with TRBD1 identical over 8 bases. This CDR3 comprises 15 residues. In germline, CDR1 is SGHRS, CDR2 YFSETQ. After removal of 4 bases from V and 2 bases from J, the junction contained 6 bases not matched to a gene. The CDR3 coding sequence is TGCGCCAGCAGCCAGACAGGGGACTCCACAGATACGCAGTATTTT. Translating gives CASSQTGDSTDTQYF.

Worth noting for this clonotype: The junction differs from germline at one of its ends, possibly a read error. The J gene is TRBJ2-1, the V gene TRBV20-1; no reliable D call. CDR1 is DFQATT and CDR2 is SNEGSKA in the germline V gene (reference sequence). The CDR3 loop spans 15 amino acids. The CDR3 nucleotides are TGCAGTGCTAGAGTTGCGTATTCCCCCTACAATGAGCAGTCCTTC. It specifies CSARVAYSPYNEQSF.

In this sample, this clonotype turned up a few times. The chain joins TRBV6-2 or TRBV6-3 to TRBJ2-7; 9 nucleotides match TRBD1. This CDR3 contains 14 residues. Germline CDR1 and CDR2: MNHEY and SVGEGT. V lost 5 bases to trimming and J lost 7 bases; unmatched junction nucleotides: 9. CDR3 loop: CASSKVWTGEEQYF. CDR3 nucleotides: TGTGCCAGCAGTAAAGTATGGACAGGGGAGGAGCAGTACTTC.

This clonotype was seen just once. This chain links TRBV7-2 with TRBJ1-1, with a weak D call TRBD1 (6 bases). The length of the CDR3 is 14 residues. V was shortened by 2 bases and J by 5 bases, with 12 bases between the two germline ends. Germline loops: CDR1 SGHTA, CDR2 FQGNSA. CDR3 residues: CASSLKGGRTEAFF. The CDR3 bases are TGTGCCAGCAGCTTAAAGGGGGGTCGGACTGAAGCTTTCTTT. The variable domain in full, with the rest retrieved from reference TRBV7-2 and TRBJ1-1, is GAGVSQSPSNKVTEKGKDVELRCDPISGHTALYWYRQSLGQGLEFLIYFQGNSAPDKSGLPSDRFSAERTGGSVSTLTIQRTQQEDSAVYLCASSLKGGRTEAFFGQGTRLTVV.

The V and J genes are TRBV15 and TRBJ2-1, with TRBD2 identical over 7 bases. J was trimmed by 7 bases and V by 0 bases; bases with no gene match: 12. The CDR3 loop spans 17 amino acids. The germline V gene has CDR1 LNHNV and CDR2 YYDKDF (reference sequence). The CDR3 loop is CATSRDSSGGRLNEQFF. The CDR3 DNA reads as TGTGCCACCAGCAGAGATTCTTCGGGAGGAAGGTTAAATGAGCAGTTCTTC.

The chain joins TRBV20-1 to TRBJ2-1; 13 nucleotides align to TRBD2. The CDR3 is made up of 14 amino acids. V trimming: 3 bases; J trimming: 7 bases; junction bases outside the gene matches: 3. The germline V gene encodes CDR1 DFQATT and CDR2 SNEGSKA (reference sequence). The CDR3 nucleotides are TGCAGTGCTAGGTCGACTAGCGGGAGGAATGAGCAGTTCTTC. As protein: CSARSTSGRNEQFF.

This clonotype was observed a handful of times. The chain employs TRBV12-3 or TRBV12-4 and TRBJ2-3, with a possible D match to TRBD2 (6 bases). V was pared by 7 bases and J by 10 bases, with 15 bases between. This CDR3 is built from 12 residues. The CDR3 DNA follows: TGTGCCAGCATCTCCAGAGGCGGGGCGCAGTATTTT. It is translated as CASISRGGAQYF.

The chain links TRBV18 to TRBJ2-1; the D gene is possibly TRBD1 (6 bases). Trimming shortened V by 6 bases and J by 2 bases, and 23 bases separated the two germline ends. From germline, CDR1 is KGHSH and CDR2 LQKENI. This CDR3 comprises 18 residues. The CDR3 is CASSRGGPLARTYNEQFF. CDR3 DNA: TGTGCCAGCTCTCGAGGGGGACCCCTTGCCCGGACCTACAATGAGCAGTTCTTC.

This clonotype was found a few times. The chain carries TRBV20-1 and TRBJ2-7, with a weak D call TRBD1 (6 bases). V was shortened by 5 bases and J by 7 bases, with 15 bases between the two germline ends. The CDR3 extends over 12 amino acids. Germline lookup yields CDR1 DFQATT and CDR2 SNEGSKA (reference sequence). This CDR3 reads CSARTGQQEQYF. The CDR3, as DNA: TGCAGTGCTCGAACTGGACAGCAGGAGCAGTACTTC.

This clonotype occurred a few times. The CDR3: CSARGGLAGEGETQYF. CDR3 nucleotide sequence: TGCAGTGCTAGAGGGGGACTAGCGGGAGAGGGAGAGACCCAGTACTTC. The chain combines TRBV20-1 with TRBJ2-5, with 14 nucleotides matching TRBD2. V was clipped by 1 base and J by 4 bases; unmatched bases: 5. This CDR3 has 16 amino acids. The germline V gene encodes CDR1 DFQATT and CDR2 SNEGSKA (reference sequence).

This clonotype was recorded a few times. The chain links TRBV28 to TRBJ2-2; TRBD2 might be the D (6 bases). The CDR3 loop spans 13 amino acids. Per the germline V gene, CDR1 is MDHEN and CDR2 is SYDVKM. Trimming cost V 3 bases and J 6 bases, with 8 bases left between them. The CDR3 spells CASSFLAPGELFF. Here the CDR3 DNA reads TGTGCCAGCAGTTTTCTAGCGCCCGGGGAGCTGTTTTTT. Combining the CDR3 with reference TRBV28 and TRBJ2-2 gives the whole variable domain DVKVTQSSRYLVKRTGEKVFLECVQDMDHENMFWYRQDPGLGLRLIYFSYDVKMKEKGDIPEGYSVSREKKERFSLILESASTNQTSMYLCASSFLAPGELFFGEGSRLTVL.

This clonotype was counted a few times. V gene TRBV7-2 combines with J gene TRBJ1-2; D is unclear. This CDR3 comprises 13 residues. Germline CDR1 SGHTA, CDR2 FQGNSA. V lost 3 bases and J 9 bases, leaving 14 bases between the germline ends. CDR3 coding DNA: TGTGCCAGCAGCTTGCACCCCCAAGGGAGCTACACCTTC. Its translation is CASSLHPQGSYTF.

This clonotype was observed a handful of times. V gene TRBV12-3 or TRBV12-4 combines with J gene TRBJ1-4; D might be TRBD1 (6 bases). CDR3 length equals 15 residues. V gave up 7 bases and J gave up 5 bases, with 17 bases separating them. The CDR3 DNA reads TGTGCCAGCAAATGGTCCGGGACAAAGAATGAAAAACTGTTTTTT. Amino acid sequence: CASKWSGTKNEKLFF.

This clonotype was detected only a few times. V is TRBV19 and J is TRBJ2-1; D is perhaps TRBD1 (5 bases). CDR1 is LNHDA and CDR2 is SQIVND in the germline V gene (reference sequence). This CDR3 is 15 amino acids long. V lost 5 bases and J lost 4, with 15 bases in between. The CDR3, as DNA: TGTGCCAGTAGTTCAGACCCTCAGGGTTACAATGAGCAGTTCTTC. Protein sequence: CASSSDPQGYNEQFF.

This sequence joins TRBV18 and TRBJ1-2; D is unresolved. The CDR3 has 13 amino acids. V lost 3 bases, J lost 6 bases, and 11 bases lay in between. CDR1 and CDR2 from the germline V gene are KGHSH and LQKENI. The CDR3 loop is CASSPPNSHGYTF. The CDR3 DNA sequence: TGTGCCAGCTCACCTCCCAATTCCCATGGCTACACCTTC.